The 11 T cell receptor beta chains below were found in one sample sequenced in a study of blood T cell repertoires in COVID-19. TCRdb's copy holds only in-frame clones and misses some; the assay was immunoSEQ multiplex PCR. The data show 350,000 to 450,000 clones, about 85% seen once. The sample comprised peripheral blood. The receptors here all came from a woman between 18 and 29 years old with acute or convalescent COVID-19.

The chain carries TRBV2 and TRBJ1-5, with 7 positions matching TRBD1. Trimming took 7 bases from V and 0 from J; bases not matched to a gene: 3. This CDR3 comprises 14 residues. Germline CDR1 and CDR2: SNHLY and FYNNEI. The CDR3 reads CASIGQDSNQPQHF. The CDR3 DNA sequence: TGTGCCAGCATCGGACAGGATAGCAATCAGCCCCAGCATTTT.

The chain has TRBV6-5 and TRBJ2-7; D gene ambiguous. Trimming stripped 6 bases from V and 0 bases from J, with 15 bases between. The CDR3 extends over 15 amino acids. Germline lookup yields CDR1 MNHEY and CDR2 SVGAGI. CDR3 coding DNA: TGTGCCAGCAGGGTAACATTCAGGTCCTCCTACGAGCAGTACTTC. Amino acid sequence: CASRVTFRSSYEQYF.

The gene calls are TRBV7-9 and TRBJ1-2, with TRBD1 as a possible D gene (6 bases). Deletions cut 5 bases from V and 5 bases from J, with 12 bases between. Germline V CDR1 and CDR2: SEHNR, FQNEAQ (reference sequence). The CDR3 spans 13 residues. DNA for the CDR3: TGTGCCAGCAGCCCAGGGACACCTTATGGCTACACCTTC. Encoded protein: CASSPGTPYGYTF. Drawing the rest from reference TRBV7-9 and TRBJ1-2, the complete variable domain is DTGVSQNPRHKITKRGQNVTFRCDPISEHNRLYWYRQTLGQGPEFLTYFQNEAQLEKSRLLSDRFSAERPKGSFSTLEIQRTEQGDSAMYLCASSPGTPYGYTFGSGTRLTVV.

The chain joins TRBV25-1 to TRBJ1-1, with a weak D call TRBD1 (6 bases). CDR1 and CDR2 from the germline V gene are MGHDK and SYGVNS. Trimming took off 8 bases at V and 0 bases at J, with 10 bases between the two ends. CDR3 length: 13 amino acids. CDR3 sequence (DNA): TGTGCCAGCCGGGACACACTGAACACTGAAGCTTTCTTT. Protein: CASRDTLNTEAFF.

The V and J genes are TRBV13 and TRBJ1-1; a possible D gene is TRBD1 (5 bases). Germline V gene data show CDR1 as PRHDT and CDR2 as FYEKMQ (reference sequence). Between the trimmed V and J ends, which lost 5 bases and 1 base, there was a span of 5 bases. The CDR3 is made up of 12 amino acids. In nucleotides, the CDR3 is TGTGCCAGCAGCAGGGGGAACACTGAAGCTTTCTTT. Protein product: CASSRGNTEAFF.

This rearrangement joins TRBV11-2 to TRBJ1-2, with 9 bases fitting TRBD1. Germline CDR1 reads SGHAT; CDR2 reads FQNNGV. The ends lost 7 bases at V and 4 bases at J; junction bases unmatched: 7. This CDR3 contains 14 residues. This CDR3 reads CASTWGQGSYGYTF. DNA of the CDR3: TGTGCCAGCACTTGGGGACAGGGTTCCTATGGCTACACCTTC. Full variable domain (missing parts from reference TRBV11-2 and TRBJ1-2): EAGVAQSPRYKIIEKRQSVAFWCNPISGHATLYWYQQILGQGPKLLIQFQNNGVVDDSQLPKDRFSAERLKGVDSTLKIQPAKLEDSAVYLCASTWGQGSYGYTFGSGTRLTVV.

The CDR3 protein is CASSGDNTPRPQHF. In DNA, the CDR3 is TGTGCCAGCAGCGGGGACAACACCCCTCGGCCCCAGCATTTT. The chain couples TRBV3-1 (or the pseudogene TRBV3-2) to TRBJ1-5; possibly TRBD1 for D (6 bases). The V end was cut by 5 bases, the J end by 9 bases, with 17 bases between. Germline CDR1 is LGHDT and CDR2 is YNNKEL (reference sequence). This CDR3 region has 14 residues.

The CDR3 DNA reads as TGCGCCAGCAGTTTTCAGCGGGAGGGGACTGAGCAGTTCTTC. Translating it yields CASSFQREGTEQFF. V gene TRBV5-1 combines with J gene TRBJ2-1; 10 bases fit TRBD2. V was clipped by 5 bases and J by 9 bases; unmatched bases: 8. The CDR3 length is 14 residues. CDR1 is SGHRS and CDR2 is YFSETQ in the germline V gene.

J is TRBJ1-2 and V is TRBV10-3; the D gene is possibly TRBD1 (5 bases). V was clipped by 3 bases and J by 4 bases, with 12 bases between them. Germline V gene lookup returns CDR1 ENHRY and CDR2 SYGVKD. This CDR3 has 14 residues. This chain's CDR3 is CAISDGQGGYGYTF. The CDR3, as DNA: TGTGCCATCAGTGATGGGCAGGGAGGCTATGGCTACACCTTC.

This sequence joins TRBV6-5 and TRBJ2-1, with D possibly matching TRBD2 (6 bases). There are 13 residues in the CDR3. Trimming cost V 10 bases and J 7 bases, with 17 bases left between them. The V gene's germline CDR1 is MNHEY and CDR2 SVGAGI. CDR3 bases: TGTGCCATCCGGGACTTCCTCCTAAATGAGCAGTTCTTC. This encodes CAIRDFLLNEQFF.

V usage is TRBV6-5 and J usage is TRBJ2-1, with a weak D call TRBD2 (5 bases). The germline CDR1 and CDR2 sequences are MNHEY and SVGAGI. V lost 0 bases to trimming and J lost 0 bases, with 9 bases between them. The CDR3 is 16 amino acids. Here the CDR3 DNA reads TGTGCCAGCAGTTACTCCGGGGATTACTCCTACAATGAGCAGTTCTTC. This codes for CASSYSGDYSYNEQFF.